Following are 30 T cell receptor beta chains from one sample sequenced in a study of T cells in Graves' hyperthyroidism and ophthalmopathy. The TCR beta CDR3 regions underwent amplification using RNA transcripts as the source. RT-PCR in the first round (using the HTBI primer set) targeted the TCR CDR3. TCRdb reanalysed the multiplex PCR reads using MiXCR and keeps one entry per CDR3 protein. Of around 720,000 distinct CDR3 sequences in the sample, around 40% were seen once. Material: blood. These receptors originate from a woman between 35 and 50 years old with Graves' hyperthyroidism.

V gene TRBV20-1 combines with J gene TRBJ2-2; possibly TRBD1 for D (5 bases). Looked up from germline, CDR1 is DFQATT and CDR2 is SNEGSKA (reference sequence). This CDR3 has 13 amino acids. Between the trimmed V and J ends, which lost 3 bases and 7 bases, there was a span of 12 bases. CDR3 in amino acids: CSASRQGNGELFF. The CDR3 DNA is TGCAGTGCTAGCCGGCAGGGTAACGGGGAGCTGTTTTTT.

J is TRBJ1-6 and V is TRBV28; D unclear. CDR3 length: 16 amino acids. Germline assignment: CDR1 MDHEN and CDR2 SYDVKM. Trimming shortened V by 6 bases and J by 1 base, and 13 bases separated the two germline ends. CDR3 DNA: TGTGCCAGCAGCTCCCCGCAGGTTTCCTATAATTCACCCCTCCACTTT. Amino acids: CASSSPQVSYNSPLHF. The variable domain in full, with the rest retrieved from reference TRBV28 and TRBJ1-6, is DVKVTQSSRYLVKRTGEKVFLECVQDMDHENMFWYRQDPGLGLRLIYFSYDVKMKEKGDIPEGYSVSREKKERFSLILESASTNQTSMYLCASSSPQVSYNSPLHFGNGTRLTVT.

Note on this clonotype: A much larger clone sits a single nucleotide away, making a read error possible. V and J are TRBV7-2 and TRBJ2-2; 7 bases align to TRBD1. Germline V gene lookup returns CDR1 SGHTA and CDR2 FQGNSA. V trimming: 5 bases; J trimming: 0 bases; junction bases outside the gene matches: 6. The CDR3 totals 16 residues. CDR3 amino acids: CASSTIDRANTGELFF. DNA for the CDR3: TGTGCCAGCAGCACGATCGACAGGGCGAACACCGGGGAGCTGTTTTTT.

On this clonotype itself: Since a much larger clone is just one base distant, this may be a read error. This chain joins TRBV7-9 and TRBJ1-1; TRBD1 might be the D (5 bases). Looked up from germline, CDR1 is SEHNR and CDR2 is FQNEAQ (reference sequence). The CDR3 sequence is 14 residues long. Between the trimmed V and J ends, which lost 4 bases and 7 bases, there was a span of 16 bases. The DNA for the CDR3 is TGTGCCAGCAGCTCCGCTAACAGGCGGGGTGAAGCTTTCTTT. Its translation is CASSSANRRGEAFF.

The table lists this clonotype with many counts. The rearrangement uses TRBV20-1 and TRBJ2-7, with D unclear. The CDR3 totals 12 residues. Germline V lookup: CDR1 DFQATT, CDR2 SNEGSKA (reference sequence). V was trimmed by 5 bases and J by 3 bases, leaving 11 bases between them. The CDR3 DNA reads TGCAGTGCTGCTGACTCCGTCTACGAGCAGTACTTC. It translates to CSAADSVYEQYF.

This clonotype was seen a handful of times. The chain has TRBV4-1 and TRBJ1-5, with 10 positions matching TRBD1. This CDR3 spans 15 amino acids. The J segment lost 6 bases and the V segment lost 0 bases, leaving 2 bases of the junction unmatched. The germline V gene encodes CDR1 MGHRA and CDR2 YSYEKL. The CDR3 sequence is CASSQDGDRGQPQHF. Written as DNA, the CDR3 is TGCGCCAGCAGCCAAGATGGGGACAGGGGTCAGCCCCAGCATTTT.

The chain has TRBV10-3 and TRBJ2-7; 9 bases agree with TRBD1. CDR3 length: 18 amino acids. Germline lookup yields CDR1 ENHRY and CDR2 SYGVKD. The V and J ends lost 10 bases and 0 bases, in that order; junction bases with no gene match: 19. CDR3 protein: CASRTYRDRDLDSYEQYF. The CDR3 DNA is TGTGCCAGCCGGACCTACCGGGACAGGGATCTCGACTCCTACGAGCAGTACTTC.

This clonotype appeared a few times. The genes are TRBV27 and TRBJ1-2; D gene unclear. The CDR3 contains 9 residues. CDR1 and CDR2 from the germline V gene are MNHEY and SMNVEV (reference sequence). V lost 8 bases and J 3 bases, leaving 1 base between the germline ends. The CDR3: CASYYGYTF. DNA of the CDR3: TGTGCCAGCTACTATGGCTACACCTTC.

This clonotype was found many times. This chain joins TRBV7-2 and TRBJ1-1, with D perhaps matching TRBD1 (6 bases). The CDR3 covers 14 residues. Germline-derived CDR1 and CDR2 are SGHTA and FQGNSA. Deletions cut 4 bases from V and 8 bases from J, with 17 bases between. Here the CDR3 reads CASSSQGFGGEAFF. The CDR3 DNA reads as TGTGCCAGCAGCTCCCAGGGGTTCGGGGGGGAAGCTTTCTTT.

The chain is built from TRBV4-3 and TRBJ1-3; no clear D. The germline V gene encodes CDR1 LGHNA and CDR2 YSLEER. V was shortened by 0 bases and J by 0 bases, with 12 bases between the two germline ends. The CDR3 covers 17 residues. CDR3 residues: CASSQDFLEVSGNTIYF. The CDR3 bases are TGCGCCAGCAGCCAAGATTTCTTGGAGGTCTCTGGAAACACCATATATTTT.

The chain is built from TRBV7-9 and TRBJ2-7; 7 bases align to TRBD2. The length of the CDR3 is 14 residues. Trimming at V came to 5 bases and at J to 3 bases, leaving 7 bases not matched to a gene. CDR1 SEHNR and CDR2 FQNEAQ come from the germline V gene (reference sequence). CDR3 in amino acids: CASSREASGYEQYF. DNA of the CDR3: TGTGCCAGCAGCAGGGAGGCTAGCGGCTACGAGCAGTACTTC.

The table lists this clonotype with a few counts. The gene calls are TRBV5-1 and TRBJ1-1, with D uncertain. In germline, CDR1 is SGHRS, CDR2 YFSETQ. Trimming removed 1 base at V and 1 base at J, with 8 bases between. CDR3 length: 14 residues. This CDR3 reads CASSLRVANTEAFF. The DNA of the CDR3 is TGCGCCAGCAGCTTGCGGGTGGCGAACACTGAAGCTTTCTTT.

The chain links TRBV20-1 to TRBJ2-7; possible D gene TRBD2, 6 bases. There are 15 residues in the CDR3. The germline V gene encodes CDR1 DFQATT and CDR2 SNEGSKA (reference sequence). The DNA of the CDR3 is TGCAGAGGAGTTTCGGCATCCCGAGGAGGGAGCGAGCAGTACTTC. Translated, it gives CRGVSASRGGSEQYF.

The chain carries TRBV9 and TRBJ2-2; TRBD1 might be the D (6 bases). V lost 2 bases to trimming and J lost 1 base, with 12 bases between them. CDR1 is SGDLS and CDR2 is YYNGEE in the germline V gene. The CDR3 loop spans 16 amino acids. CDR3: CASSVTGTLNTGELFF. CDR3 DNA: TGTGCCAGCAGCGTCACCGGGACACTGAACACCGGGGAGCTGTTTTTT.

V is TRBV29-1 and J is TRBJ1-3; D not resolved. Per the germline V gene, CDR1 is SQVTM and CDR2 is ANQGSEA. The CDR3 consists of 12 residues. CDR3 in DNA: TGCAGTCGACGGATCTCTGGAAACACCATATATTTT. Protein: CSRRISGNTIYF.

This chain uses TRBV5-1 with TRBJ1-1; D is ambiguous. Between the trimmed V and J ends, which lost 3 bases and 7 bases, there was a span of 16 bases. Germline CDR1 is SGHRS and CDR2 is YFSETQ. This CDR3 contains 14 residues. In DNA, the CDR3 is TGCGCCAGCAGCTCGCCCCGAGAAGACGGTGAAGCTTTCTTT. Translating it yields CASSSPREDGEAFF.

There are a few counts of this clonotype. This sequence joins TRBV16 and TRBJ1-2; D uncertain. Germline V gene data show CDR1 as KGHSY and CDR2 as FQNENV. Trimming took off 2 bases at V and 1 base at J, with 26 bases between the two ends. The CDR3 has 20 amino acids. Here the CDR3 reads CASSQDALSMAQHNNYGYTF. The DNA for the CDR3 is TGTGCCAGCAGCCAAGATGCCCTTTCCATGGCTCAACACAATAACTATGGCTACACCTTC.

The chain has TRBV9 and TRBJ1-6; unclear D gene. Germline V lookup: CDR1 SGDLS, CDR2 YYNGEE. Trimming pared 0 bases from V and 6 bases from J, leaving 10 bases between. The CDR3 runs to 15 residues. CDR3 bases: TGTGCCAGCAGCGTAGGATCTGGGCTTAATTCACCCCTCCACTTT. Amino acids: CASSVGSGLNSPLHF.

This clonotype was observed a handful of times. J is TRBJ2-6 and V is TRBV10-3; no firm D call. The CDR3 extends over 16 amino acids. Germline V lookup: CDR1 ENHRY, CDR2 SYGVKD. V lost 4 bases and J 2 bases, leaving 12 bases between the germline ends. The CDR3 sequence is CAISGNWQAGANVLTF. The CDR3 DNA follows: TGTGCCATCAGTGGAAATTGGCAAGCTGGGGCCAACGTCCTGACTTTC.

This clonotype has more than one count but fewer than ten. The chain recombines TRBV6-1 with TRBJ2-7; 10 bases fit TRBD1. The CDR3 covers 16 residues. Unmatched junction bases numbered 9, after V lost 7 bases and J lost 0 bases. In germline, CDR1 is MNHNS, CDR2 SASEGT. The CDR3 nucleotides are TGTGCCAGCACACCACCGGGACAGGGGCCCTCCTACGAGCAGTACTTC. The encoded protein is CASTPPGQGPSYEQYF.

This clonotype was observed many times. The V call is TRBV29-1, the J call TRBJ1-1; a possible D gene is TRBD1 (5 bases). The V end was cut by 5 bases, the J end by 3 bases, with 13 bases between. CDR3 length: 13 residues. In germline, CDR1 is SQVTM, CDR2 ANQGSEA. This chain's CDR3 is CSVRGHEDTEAFF. The CDR3 DNA follows: TGCAGCGTTCGCGGACACGAGGACACTGAAGCTTTCTTT.

The chain employs TRBV6-5 and TRBJ2-5; 8 bases align to TRBD1. Unmatched junction bases numbered 8, after V lost 0 bases and J lost 5 bases. Per germline, CDR1 MNHEY and CDR2 SVGAGI. This CDR3 has 16 amino acids. CDR3 residues: CASSYSGTGGWETQYF. The CDR3 DNA is TGTGCCAGCAGTTACTCAGGGACAGGTGGTTGGGAGACCCAGTACTTC.

The sample holds many counts of this clonotype. The junction differs from germline at one of its ends, possibly a read error. The chain joins TRBV7-7 to TRBJ2-7; 8 bases agree with TRBD2. The CDR3 has 15 amino acids. Germline CDR1 and CDR2: SSHAT and FNYEAQ (reference sequence). CDR3 nucleotide sequence: TGTGCTAGCAGCTTAGCGGCGGGAGGTCTCTACGAGCAGTACTTC. It translates to CASSLAAGGLYEQYF.

CDR3 region: CASSPLGVGYEQYF. The CDR3 DNA sequence: TGTGCCAGCAGTCCCCTTGGGGTCGGATACGAGCAGTACTTC. J is TRBJ2-7 and V is TRBV14; D gene uncertain. The CDR3 runs 14 residues. Trimming pared 6 bases from V and 4 bases from J, leaving 16 bases between. Per the germline V gene, CDR1 is SGHDN and CDR2 is FVKESK.

This clonotype was detected a few times. The chain uses TRBV11-3 and TRBJ2-6; 7 bases are a match to TRBD1. Losses at the gene ends were 6 bases for V and 4 bases for J; bases not matched to a gene: 6. CDR1 SGHNT and CDR2 YENEEA come from the germline V gene. CDR3 length equals 15 residues. In nucleotides, the CDR3 is TGTGCCAGCAGGACAGGGCAACACGGGGCCAACGTCCTGACTTTC. Encoded protein: CASRTGQHGANVLTF.

For this clonotype: A read error may be the cause here, since a much bigger clone is one base away. The chain uses TRBV7-9 and TRBJ1-5; TRBD1 agrees at 9 bases. Trimming at V came to 5 bases and at J to 14 bases, leaving 10 bases not matched to a gene. From germline, CDR1 is SEHNR and CDR2 FQNEAQ (reference sequence). The CDR3 is 13 residues long. In DNA form, the CDR3 reads TGTGCCAGCAGCCACCGGGACAGGGACTACGAGCATTTT. Translating it yields CASSHRDRDYEHF.

The sample holds one count of this clonotype. The rearrangement uses TRBV11-2 and TRBJ1-2; D is perhaps TRBD1 (6 bases). The CDR3 runs 17 residues. V gave up 6 bases and J gave up 6 bases, with 26 bases separating them. Looked up from germline, CDR1 is SGHAT and CDR2 is FQNNGV. The DNA of the CDR3 is TGTGCCAGCAGTTCGTCCCGGGACATATTTGGTATGGATGGCTACACCTTC. This encodes CASSSSRDIFGMDGYTF. Supplemented by reference TRBV11-2 and TRBJ1-2, the full variable domain reads EAGVAQSPRYKIIEKRQSVAFWCNPISGHATLYWYQQILGQGPKLLIQFQNNGVVDDSQLPKDRFSAERLKGVDSTLKIQPAKLEDSAVYLCASSSSRDIFGMDGYTFGSGTRLTVV.

The chain is built from TRBV5-6 and TRBJ2-7; D uncertain. Trimming removed 0 bases at V and 7 bases at J, with 8 bases between. CDR3 length: 12 residues. In germline, CDR1 is SGHDT, CDR2 YYEEEE. The CDR3 nucleotides read TGTGCCAGCAGCTTGGACGTGGGTGAGCAGTACTTC. Protein product: CASSLDVGEQYF.

This chain links TRBV10-3 with TRBJ2-5; D call uncertain. Trimming pared 5 bases from V and 6 bases from J, leaving 7 bases between. The CDR3 covers 11 residues. Germline loops: CDR1 ENHRY, CDR2 SYGVKD. CDR3 sequence reads: CAISPGQTQYF. CDR3 nucleotide sequence: TGTGCCATCAGTCCGGGCCAGACCCAGTACTTC.

This chain joins TRBV4-3 and TRBJ1-2; D is ambiguous. The V gene's germline CDR1 is LGHNA and CDR2 YSLEER. The ends were cut back, 3 bases at V and 6 bases at J, with 20 bases in the middle. CDR3 size: 16 residues. CDR3 loop: CASSHLTSKGRDGYTF. CDR3 coding DNA: TGCGCCAGCAGCCATCTGACGTCAAAGGGTCGGGATGGCTACACCTTC.